The T cell receptor (beta chain) described here comes from a study of read filtering for tumor transcriptome and immune sequencing. Across the whole study: Revised staging placed roughly 8 patients in R-ISS I, 15 to 20 in II, 6 or 7 in III.

This clonotype has a count of ten or more. This library used roughly 400 ng RNA and molecular barcoded adaptors spanning alpha/delta and beta/gamma chains. A single record per CDR3 protein comes from TCRdb applying MiXCR to the reads. The top ten hold 8% to 9% of the sample, which has under 150,000 distinct CDR3 sequences, 13% seen once. Every patient had bone marrow sampled while the disease was active. The length of the CDR3 is 16 residues. Germline V gives CDR1 SNHLY, CDR2 FYNNEI. Between the trimmed V and J ends, which lost 5 bases and 2 bases, there was a span of 13 bases. The sequenced sample consisted of a population of CD138-negative cells sorted from bone marrow. V gene TRBV2 combines with J gene TRBJ2-6; D is perhaps TRBD1 (5 bases). The clonotype comes from a donor at least 40 years old with multiple myeloma. The DNA for the CDR3 is TGTGCCAGCAGTCCTATAACAGGAACTGGGGCCAACGTCCTGACTTTC. Translation: CASSPITGTGANVLTF. The variable domain in full, with the rest retrieved from reference TRBV2 and TRBJ2-6, is EPEVTQTPSHQVTQMGQEVILRCVPISNHLYFYWYRQILGQKVEFLVSFYNNEISEKSEIFDDQFSVERPDGSNFTLKIRSTKLEDSAMYFCASSPITGTGANVLTFGAGSRLTVL.